This TCR beta chain was recorded in a study of blood T cell repertoires in COVID-19 (dated by TCRdb to 2019 to 2021). At the level of the whole study: Samples covering the acute and convalescent phases of COVID-19 were provided by collaborators in the United States, Italy and Spain. The prospective study material was composed of cDNA or gDNA derived from T cells, B-cell-depleted T cells, or PBMCs. Subjects who had been exposed to COVID-19, were actively infected with it, or had recovered from it provided the deeply sampled blood TCRbeta repertoires that made up the dataset. Samples came from the ongoing ImmuneRACE study (first 160 participants) plus 1,254 subjects from 6 global collaborators. A freely available public database, intended as a resource for researchers studying the immune response to SARS-CoV-2, is where the repertoires were released. Where available, HLA class I and class II types were taken from metadata supplied by the sample provider and were not determined by assay-based typing. A de-identified subject ID, COVID-19 status, age in years and sex were almost always included in the sample metadata. Study-wide conclusions, independent of this receptor: How much clinical and demographic metadata was included differed by source and by participant, and the metadata was provided uncurated.

Only a few counts were recorded for this clone. Its antigen remains unidentified. Base qualities were left out, and no much larger clone turns up one base away. TCRbeta CDR3 regions were amplified from genomic DNA using the immunoSEQ Assay, a bias-controlled multiplex PCR. Turning to the authors' computational methods: The number of nucleated cells in each sample was estimated by amplification of reference gene primers within the assay. To quantify the absolute abundance of each unique TCRbeta CDR3 rearrangement, sequence reads were collapsed and filtered. For each sample, productive Simpson clonality was calculated as the square root of Simpson's diversity index over productive rearrangements. TCRdb holds this immuneACCESS table with in-frame rearrangements only. Some clones are missing; in checked studies, unresolved V genes explain under half, and the rest has no known cause. For V, J and clone size, that table is used; D and trimming come from the DNA. Here the sample has 40,000 to 55,000 clones; 90% occur a single time. The top ten clonotypes cover more than 5.5% of the sample.

Collaborating institutions collected whole blood in K2EDTA tubes following their own protocols. For TCRbeta analysis, collaborator samples were shipped as frozen whole blood, as isolated PBMCs, or as DNA extracted from either sample type. This TCR derives from a human donor in a cohort sampled during active COVID-19. Sequencing was done on a sample of peripheral blood.

At the DNA level, the sequence is TGTGCCAGCAGTAGGACAGGGGAAAACACTGAAGCTTTCTTT. This codes for CASSRTGENTEAFF. This receptor chain uses TRBV6-4 and TRBJ1-1, with 9 bases aligning to TRBD1. Sequences MRHNA (CDR1) and SNTAGT (CDR2) are obtained from the germline V gene. Germline trimming amounts to 5 bases on V and 2 bases on J, with 3 as the count of junction bases outside the gene matches. Measured from the cysteine to the phenylalanine, the CDR3 is 14 residues long. The only DNA kept is the CDR3, 42 bases in frame from the first base.